What follows is one TCR beta chain and its context. Its cognate antigen is unknown. Sequencing used immunoSEQ multiplex PCR; TCRdb keeps in-frame clones, though not all of them. Among approximately 160,000 clones listed, more than 70% were seen once. This sample was taken from a study of cytomegalovirus exposure and HLA in healthy donors. Study results and limitations: Usually a TCR sequence was rare, but some public TCRs were found in many donors. Reported results showed that the classifier diagnosed cytomegalovirus status with high specificity and sensitivity.

The sequencing input was PBMCs. The sequence derives from a man aged 25-45 years in good health and CMV-seropositive.

This CDR3 is CSVNIGTGGEEQYF. The CDR3 DNA follows: TGCAGCGTTAATATTGGGACAGGGGGCGAGGAGCAGTACTTC. The chain links TRBV29-1 to TRBJ2-7, with 12 bases that match TRBD1. This CDR3 comprises 14 residues. Germline V gives CDR1 SQVTM, CDR2 ANQGSEA. V lost 5 bases, J lost 7 bases, and 9 bases stayed unmatched.